The 22 T cell receptor beta chains in this list originate from one sample, sequenced in a study of human T cells and chemical hapten exposure (dated by TCRdb to the early 2020s). The time point label of this sample denotes: healthy volunteer bleed at 2 weeks. Unfractionated whole blood was collected in Tempus Blood RNA tubes, and total RNA was extracted from that blood. Library creation used RACE. The instrument given in TCRdb is NextSeq 500. TCRdb redid the processing of the public reads, applying fastp at Q25 and MiXCR, and retained in-frame beta chains. Every entry covers one CDR3 protein and lists the most common genes and DNA from its rows. The sample data list around 130,000 distinct CDR3 sequences, and 9% to 10% of these were observed just once. The top ten clones comprise around 1.7% of the sample. Sequenced material: whole blood. All receptors derive from a male donor in good health. Some clones in this sample may be carry-over from other donors' samples.

This clonotype has a handful of counts. This chain joins TRBV13 and TRBJ1-1; D gene uncertain. The germline V gene has CDR1 PRHDT and CDR2 FYEKMQ (reference sequence). The length of the CDR3 is 15 residues. With 1 base removed from V and 0 bases from J, the gap between germline ends came to 9 bases. The CDR3 is CASSLVEGLNTEAFF. The CDR3, as DNA: TGTGCCAGCAGCTTAGTGGAGGGCTTGAACACTGAAGCTTTCTTT. The full variable domain, rest sourced from reference TRBV13 and TRBJ1-1, is AAGVIQSPRHLIKEKRETATLKCYPIPRHDTVYWYQQGPGQDPQFLISFYEKMQSDKGSIPDRFSAQQFSDYHSELNMSSLELGDSALYFCASSLVEGLNTEAFFGQGTRLTVV.

The table lists this clonotype with many counts. The chain recombines TRBV20-1 with TRBJ2-1, with D uncertain. Germline V CDR1 and CDR2: DFQATT, SNEGSKA (reference sequence). With 6 bases removed from V and 6 bases from J, the gap between germline ends came to 12 bases. The length of the CDR3 is 12 residues. The CDR3, as DNA: TGCAGTGCCCGGACGGGTGGCAATGAGCAGTTCTTC. It codes for CSARTGGNEQFF.

This clonotype was observed a handful of times. This chain uses TRBV7-2 with TRBJ2-7, with D perhaps matching TRBD1 or TRBD2 (6 bases each). CDR1 and CDR2 (germline): SGHTA, FQGNSA. Trimming cost V 5 bases and J 4 bases, with 15 bases left between them. CDR3 length equals 14 residues. CDR3 amino acids: CASSQEGGAYEQYF. CDR3 DNA: TGTGCCAGCAGCCAAGAGGGGGGTGCGTACGAGCAGTACTTC. The full variable domain, rest sourced from reference TRBV7-2 and TRBJ2-7, is GAGVSQSPSNKVTEKGKDVELRCDPISGHTALYWYRQSLGQGLEFLIYFQGNSAPDKSGLPSDRFSAERTGGSVSTLTIQRTQQEDSAVYLCASSQEGGAYEQYFGPGTRLTVT.

This clonotype came up a few times. The chain has TRBV6-5 and TRBJ2-1; the D is unclear. V shed 2 bases and J shed 6 bases, with 14 bases lying between them. The CDR3 runs to 15 residues. Germline CDR1 and CDR2: MNHEY and SVGAGI. The CDR3 DNA reads as TGTGCCAGCAGTTACCCAGGTGTGGGGATCAATGAGCAGTTCTTC. It codes for CASSYPGVGINEQFF.

In this sample, this clonotype turned up a few times. The V call is TRBV12-3 or TRBV12-4, the J call TRBJ1-4, with D unresolved. The CDR3 sequence is 13 residues long. V lost 3 bases and J 7 bases, leaving 9 bases between the germline ends. The CDR3 DNA reads as TGTGCCAGCAGTTTTAGCTTCCTTGAAAAACTGTTTTTT. Amino acids: CASSFSFLEKLFF.

Ten or more counts support this clonotype. The V gene is TRBV5-1, the J gene TRBJ2-5, with D perhaps TRBD1 (7 bases). V lost 1 base to trimming and J lost 2 bases, with 15 bases between them. The CDR3 covers 16 residues. CDR1 and CDR2 (germline): SGHRS, YFSETQ. DNA of the CDR3: TGCGCCAGCAGCTTGCTCTGGGCAGGGGGGCAAGAGACCCAGTACTTC. Its protein is CASSLLWAGGQETQYF.

V and J are TRBV9 and TRBJ1-5; D is perhaps TRBD1 (6 bases). The CDR3 contains 14 residues. V dropped 4 bases and J dropped 4 bases, with 12 bases sitting between them. The germline gives CDR1 SGDLS, CDR2 YYNGEE. The CDR3 sequence: CASSKGGPNQPQHF. The DNA of the CDR3 is TGTGCCAGCAGCAAAGGGGGGCCTAATCAGCCCCAGCATTTT. Based on the CDR3 plus reference TRBV9 and TRBJ1-5, the full variable domain is DSGVTQTPKHLITATGQRVTLRCSPRSGDLSVYWYQQSLDQGLQFLIQYYNGEERAKGNILERFSAQQFPDLHSELNLSSLELGDSALYFCASSKGGPNQPQHFGDGTRLSIL.

This clonotype was seen a handful of times. The chain has TRBV4-2 and TRBJ1-2, with TRBD1 identical over 7 bases. The CDR3 is made up of 18 amino acids. V trimming: 0 bases; J trimming: 4 bases; junction bases outside the gene matches: 14. CDR1 is LGHNA and CDR2 is YNFKEQ in the germline V gene. The DNA for the CDR3 is TGTGCCAGCAGCCAAGATCCCTCCCCCACAGGGGCCGGCTATGGCTACACCTTC. It translates to CASSQDPSPTGAGYGYTF.

This clonotype showed up many times. The rearrangement uses TRBV6-5 and TRBJ2-2, with 10 bases that match TRBD2. V trimming: 6 bases; J trimming: 7 bases; junction bases outside the gene matches: 5. The V gene's germline CDR1 is MNHEY and CDR2 SVGAGI. This CDR3 contains 14 residues. The CDR3 protein is CASRSGRAVGELFF. CDR3 nucleotides: TGTGCCAGCAGAAGCGGGAGGGCCGTCGGGGAGCTGTTTTTT.

This clonotype was seen a few times. V is TRBV20-1 and J is TRBJ2-5; TRBD1 or TRBD2 may be the D gene (5 bases each). Germline lookup yields CDR1 DFQATT and CDR2 SNEGSKA (reference sequence). Trimming removed 4 bases at V and 2 bases at J, with 14 bases between. CDR3 length: 14 residues. In nucleotides, the CDR3 is TGCAGTGCTAAAAGGGGAGAGGTACAAGAGACCCAGTACTTC. It translates to CSAKRGEVQETQYF.

This clonotype was recorded at least ten times. J is TRBJ1-1 and V is TRBV7-2, with 10 bases identical to TRBD1. The CDR3 runs to 19 residues. Trimming at V came to 3 bases and at J to 5 bases, leaving 18 bases not matched to a gene. Germline assignment: CDR1 SGHTA and CDR2 FQGNSA. The CDR3: CASSFSVRGQGYRRTEAFF. The CDR3, as DNA: TGTGCCAGCAGCTTCAGCGTACGGGGACAGGGGTACCGTCGAACTGAAGCTTTCTTT.

This clonotype turned up a few times. The rearrangement joins TRBV19 to TRBJ2-3; 7 bases map to TRBD1. Germline-derived CDR1 and CDR2 are LNHDA and SQIVND (reference sequence). The V segment lost 3 bases and the J segment 0 bases; nucleotides outside the gene matches: 3. This CDR3 is built from 15 residues. Here the CDR3 reads CASSIEGASTDTQYF. DNA of the CDR3: TGTGCCAGTAGTATCGAGGGGGCGAGCACAGATACGCAGTATTTT.

This clonotype was counted a few times. DNA for the CDR3: TGTGCCAGCAGCCAAGAAAGAGGAGTAGAGGGTTACAATGAGCAGTTCTTC. Translated, it gives CASSQERGVEGYNEQFF. The rearrangement joins TRBV4-2 to TRBJ2-1; D may be TRBD2 (5 bases). The CDR3 is 17 amino acids. Per germline, CDR1 LGHNA and CDR2 YNFKEQ. V was trimmed by 0 bases and J by 4 bases, leaving 16 bases between them.

The rearrangement joins TRBV27 to TRBJ2-1, with a possible D match to TRBD1 (5 bases). Germline V gene data show CDR1 as MNHEY and CDR2 as SMNVEV (reference sequence). The CDR3 spans 17 residues. V dropped 7 bases and J dropped 9 bases, with 28 bases sitting between them. CDR3 loop: CASNPIRQFDTRPEQFF. DNA of the CDR3: TGTGCCAGCAACCCGATCCGACAGTTCGATACCAGACCTGAGCAGTTCTTC.

This clonotype was detected only a few times. The chain carries TRBV30 and TRBJ1-2; D unresolved. This CDR3 is 15 amino acids long. V was shortened by 3 bases and J by 4 bases, with 18 bases between the two germline ends. Germline-derived CDR1 and CDR2 are GTSNPN and SVGIG (reference sequence). CDR3 sequence reads: CAWRSVDVVGYGYTF. DNA of the CDR3: TGTGCCTGGAGGTCAGTTGACGTGGTCGGCTATGGCTACACCTTC.

This clonotype was picked up a small number of times. This sequence joins TRBV7-9 and TRBJ2-1; tentative D call: TRBD2 (7 bases). This CDR3 has 11 residues. The germline CDR1 and CDR2 sequences are SEHNR and FQNEAQ (reference sequence). Trimming stripped 3 bases from V and 13 bases from J, with 10 bases between. CDR3 residues: CASSFGGPQFF. In DNA form, the CDR3 reads TGTGCCAGCAGCTTCGGGGGGCCTCAGTTCTTC. Filled out from reference TRBV7-9 and TRBJ2-1, the complete variable domain reads DTGVSQNPRHKITKRGQNVTFRCDPISEHNRLYWYRQTLGQGPEFLTYFQNEAQLEKSRLLSDRFSAERPKGSFSTLEIQRTEQGDSAMYLCASSFGGPQFFGPGTRLTVL.

This clonotype showed up just a few times. The gene calls are TRBV30 and TRBJ1-1; TRBD1 matches at 7 bases. Trimming at V came to 3 bases and at J to 5 bases, leaving 6 bases not matched to a gene. The CDR3 contains 13 residues. Germline V gives CDR1 GTSNPN, CDR2 SVGIG (reference sequence). CDR3 sequence reads: CAWSQTGSTEAFF. CDR3 nucleotide sequence: TGTGCCTGGAGCCAGACAGGGAGTACTGAAGCTTTCTTT.

This clonotype was seen at least ten times. This sequence joins TRBV20-1 and TRBJ1-2; tentative D call: TRBD1 (6 bases). The CDR3 is 16 amino acids. Germline V lookup: CDR1 DFQATT, CDR2 SNEGSKA (reference sequence). V was cut by 0 bases and J by 2 bases, with 16 bases left in between. CDR3 in amino acids: CSAREGGGRSNYGYTF. DNA of the CDR3: TGCAGTGCTAGAGAAGGGGGGGGAAGATCGAACTATGGCTACACCTTC.

The table lists this clonotype with a few counts. The rearrangement links TRBV2 to TRBJ1-4, with 7 bases matching TRBD1. CDR1 and CDR2 from the germline V gene are SNHLY and FYNNEI. CDR3 length: 14 amino acids. V was clipped by 6 bases and J by 8 bases; unmatched bases: 9. The DNA for the CDR3 is TGTGCCAGCAGGAACGAGGGGGCGTGGGAAAAACTGTTTTTT. Its translation is CASRNEGAWEKLFF. The full variable domain, with the rest looked up from reference TRBV2 and TRBJ1-4, is EPEVTQTPSHQVTQMGQEVILRCVPISNHLYFYWYRQILGQKVEFLVSFYNNEISEKSEIFDDQFSVERPDGSNFTLKIRSTKLEDSAMYFCASRNEGAWEKLFFGSGTQLSVL.

This clonotype was picked up many times. The V and J genes are TRBV7-9 and TRBJ2-5, with 8 bases lining up with TRBD1. Per germline, CDR1 SEHNR and CDR2 FQNEAQ (reference sequence). The CDR3 runs to 18 residues. Germline trimming cut 5 bases from V and 1 base from J; bases unmatched to any gene: 15. CDR3 region: CASSTPSRGLDVQETQYF. In nucleotides, the CDR3 is TGTGCCAGCAGCACACCATCCAGGGGGCTAGACGTCCAAGAGACCCAGTACTTC.

This clonotype was detected only a few times. CDR3 sequence reads: CATSRDQRGEQFF. CDR3 DNA sequence: TGTGCCACCAGCAGAGATCAGAGGGGTGAGCAGTTCTTC. This chain uses TRBV15 with TRBJ2-1; possibly TRBD1 or TRBD2 for D (5 bases each). Germline V gene data show CDR1 as LNHNV and CDR2 as YYDKDF (reference sequence). V was pared by 0 bases and J by 9 bases, with 9 bases between. The CDR3 is made up of 13 amino acids.

In its sample, this clonotype was seen many times. The J gene is TRBJ2-5, the V gene TRBV7-6, with 8 bases matching TRBD2. J was trimmed by 0 bases and V by 5 bases; bases with no gene match: 8. Germline-derived CDR1 and CDR2 are SGHVS and FNYEAQ. The CDR3 covers 16 residues. CDR3 DNA: TGTGCCAGCAGCCAACCGGGGGGGTCGAACCAAGAGACCCAGTACTTC. This encodes CASSQPGGSNQETQYF.